The clone carrying this TCR beta chain was found a few times. The sample contains more than one DNA sequence encoding this CDR3. There are 15 residues in the CDR3. From germline, CDR1 is SGDLS and CDR2 YYNGEE. The V end was cut by 0 bases, the J end by 2 bases, with 8 bases between. TCRdb keeps only in-frame clones here, not all; method: immunoSEQ multiplex PCR. The table has about 77,000 clones, around 92% seen once; the top ten hold 5% to 6.5%. This specimen belongs to a study of control samples from healthy donors and cancer patients. V is TRBV9 and J is TRBJ2-2, with a weak D call TRBD2 (6 bases). The receptor comes from a woman aged 55 to 70 in good health. The specimen was blood. For the CDR3, the DNA is TGTGCCAGCAGCGTAGGGGGGACTAACACCGGGGAGCTGTTTTTT. This encodes CASSVGGTNTGELFF.